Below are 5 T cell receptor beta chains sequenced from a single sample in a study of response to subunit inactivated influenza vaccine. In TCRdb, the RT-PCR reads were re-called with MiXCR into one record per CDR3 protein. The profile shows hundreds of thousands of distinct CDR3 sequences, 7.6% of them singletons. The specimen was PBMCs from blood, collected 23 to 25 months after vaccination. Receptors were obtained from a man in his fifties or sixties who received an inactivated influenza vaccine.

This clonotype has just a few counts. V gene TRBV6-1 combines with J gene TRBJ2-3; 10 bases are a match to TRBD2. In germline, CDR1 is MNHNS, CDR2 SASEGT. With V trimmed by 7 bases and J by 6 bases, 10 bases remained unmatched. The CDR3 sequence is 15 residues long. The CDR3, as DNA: TGTGCCAGCACCCGGACTAGCGGACCGGCGGATACGCAGTATTTT. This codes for CASTRTSGPADTQYF.

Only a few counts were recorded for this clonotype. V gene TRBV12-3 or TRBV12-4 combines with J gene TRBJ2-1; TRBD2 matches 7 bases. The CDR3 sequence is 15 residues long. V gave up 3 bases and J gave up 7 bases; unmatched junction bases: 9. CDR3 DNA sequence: TGTGCCAGCAGTTTTAGACTAGCTCTCCCTAATGAGCAGTTCTTC. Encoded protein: CASSFRLALPNEQFF.

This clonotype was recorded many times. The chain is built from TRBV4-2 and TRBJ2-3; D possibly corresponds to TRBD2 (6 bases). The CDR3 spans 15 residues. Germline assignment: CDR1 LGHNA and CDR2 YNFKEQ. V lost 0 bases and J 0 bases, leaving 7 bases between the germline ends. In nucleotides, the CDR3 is TGTGCCAGCAGCCAAGATGGGGGGAGCACAGATACGCAGTATTTT. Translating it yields CASSQDGGSTDTQYF.

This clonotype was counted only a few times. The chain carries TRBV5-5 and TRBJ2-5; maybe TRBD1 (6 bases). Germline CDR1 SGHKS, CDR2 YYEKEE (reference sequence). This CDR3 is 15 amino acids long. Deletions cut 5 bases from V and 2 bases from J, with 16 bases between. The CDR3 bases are TGTGCCAGCAGAACTCCCGGGACAACTCAAGAGACCCAGTACTTC. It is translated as CASRTPGTTQETQYF.

The CDR3 loop reads CASSVLASGGYYEQYF. The DNA of the CDR3 is TGTGCCAGCAGTGTCCTAGCTAGCGGGGGGTACTACGAGCAGTACTTC. The chain joins TRBV27 to TRBJ2-7, with 11 bases aligning to TRBD2. With V trimmed by 5 bases and J by 3 bases, 9 bases remained unmatched. Per germline, CDR1 MNHEY and CDR2 SMNVEV (reference sequence). The CDR3 contains 16 residues.